The 30 T cell receptor beta chains presented below share a single source sample, sequenced in a study of cytomegalovirus exposure and HLA in healthy donors. The PCR contained 60 Vbeta and 13 Jbeta primers. The method was immunoSEQ multiplex PCR; TCRdb's version includes in-frame clones alone and lacks a portion of them. The profile covers 120,000 to 150,000 clones, with about 82% appearing a single time and approximately 2% taken by the ten largest. The sequenced sample was PBMCs. The receptors originated from a man aged 30 to 45 in good health and CMV-seronegative.

V usage is TRBV6-5 and J usage is TRBJ1-5; 9 bases map to TRBD1. V lost 6 bases to trimming and J lost 6 bases; unmatched junction nucleotides: 9. This CDR3 spans 15 amino acids. Germline V CDR1 and CDR2: MNHEY, SVGAGI. This CDR3 reads CASSPDRGKRQPQHF. The DNA for the CDR3 is TGTGCCAGCAGCCCGGACAGGGGTAAACGTCAGCCCCAGCATTTT.

This sequence joins TRBV29-1 and TRBJ1-2; D unclear. V lost 3 bases, J lost 7 bases, and 12 bases lay in between. CDR3 length equals 12 residues. In germline, CDR1 is SQVTM, CDR2 ANQGSEA. The CDR3 DNA reads as TGCAGCGTTGATCACCGGGTACGTGGCTACACCTTC. Protein product: CSVDHRVRGYTF.

The chain joins TRBV5-1 to TRBJ2-7; TRBD2 matches 9 bases. The CDR3 has 15 residues. CDR1 and CDR2 (germline): SGHRS, YFSETQ. Germline trimming cut 4 bases from V and 3 bases from J; bases unmatched to any gene: 8. The CDR3 nucleotides are TGCGCCAGCAGCATCGGGACTAGCTGGGGCTACGAGCAGTACTTC. It specifies CASSIGTSWGYEQYF.

In this sample, this clone turned up once. The rearrangement links TRBV2 to TRBJ2-1, with a possible D match to TRBD2 (5 bases). The CDR3 runs 14 residues. Germline CDR1 and CDR2: SNHLY and FYNNEI. Trimming took off 11 bases at V and 6 bases at J, with 20 bases between the two ends. This CDR3 reads CAHGGLPPSNEQFF. The DNA of the CDR3 is TGTGCCCATGGTGGACTCCCGCCTTCCAATGAGCAGTTCTTC.

This chain connects TRBV30 to TRBJ2-7; D is uncertain. Germline V gene sequence: CDR1 GTSNPN, CDR2 SVGIG (reference sequence). V was pared by 0 bases and J by 3 bases, with 6 bases between. The CDR3 length is 12 residues. The CDR3 DNA is TGTGCCTGGAGTGTCCAGTTCTACGAGCAGTACTTC. This encodes CAWSVQFYEQYF.

This clone has only one observation. The gene calls are TRBV5-1 and TRBJ1-5; 9 nucleotides line up with TRBD1. Germline lookup yields CDR1 SGHRS and CDR2 YFSETQ. This CDR3 region has 15 residues. V dropped 0 bases and J dropped 5; count of bases not matched to a gene: 3. The CDR3 bases are TGCGCCAGCAGCTTGGGACAGGGGGTCGATCAGCCCCAGCATTTT. It encodes CASSLGQGVDQPQHF.

The rearrangement uses TRBV5-6 and TRBJ2-1; 12 nucleotides match TRBD2. After removal of 4 bases from V and 4 bases from J, the junction contained 6 bases not matched to a gene. CDR3 length: 16 residues. Germline CDR1 is SGHDT and CDR2 is YYEEEE. CDR3 sequence (DNA): TGTGCCAGCAGCCCGGGACTAGCGGGCGAATACAATGAGCAGTTCTTC. Translating gives CASSPGLAGEYNEQFF.

The chain has TRBV28 and TRBJ1-6, with D hard to call. This CDR3 comprises 15 residues. Trimming shortened V by 2 bases and J by 0 bases, and 5 bases separated the two germline ends. Per germline, CDR1 MDHEN and CDR2 SYDVKM. CDR3 DNA sequence: TGTGCCAGCAGTTTAGTGAGCTCCTATAATTCACCCCTCCACTTT. It yields the protein CASSLVSSYNSPLHF.

V is TRBV10-1 and J is TRBJ2-7; perhaps TRBD2 as D (5 bases). The germline V and J ends were trimmed by 0 bases and 4 bases, with 7 bases remaining between them. The CDR3 runs to 13 residues. CDR1 is WNHNN, CDR2 SYGVQD, per germline (reference sequence). The CDR3 spells CASSESRTYEQYF. For the CDR3, the DNA is TGCGCCAGCAGTGAGTCTAGGACTTACGAGCAGTACTTC.

This clone occurred a few times. A junction boundary mismatches the germline segment, possibly from a read error. The rearrangement links TRBV6-1 to TRBJ1-6; maybe TRBD1 (6 bases). The CDR3 is made up of 14 amino acids. Germline V gene data show CDR1 as MNHNS and CDR2 as SASEGT. The CDR3 loop reads CATRGWTDNSPLNF. The CDR3 nucleotides read TGTGCCACCAGGGGCTGGACAGATAATTCACCCCTCAACTTT.

The chain is built from TRBV18 and TRBJ1-2, with D possibly being TRBD1 (6 bases). V shed 2 bases and J shed 5 bases, with 12 bases lying between them. The CDR3 consists of 14 residues. In germline, CDR1 is KGHSH, CDR2 LQKENI. CDR3 bases: TGTGCCAGCTCACCAGGGGGCGGTGGATATGGCTACACCTTC. Protein product: CASSPGGGGYGYTF.

The CDR3 nucleotides are TGTGCCAGCAATCCCCGGTCTAGCGGGTCCCATGAGCAGTTCTTC. It encodes CASNPRSSGSHEQFF. The genes are TRBV6-6 and TRBJ2-1; 8 nucleotides agree with TRBD2. V was pared by 7 bases and J by 8 bases, with 13 bases of the junction left unmatched. Germline CDR1 is MNHNY and CDR2 is SVGAGI (reference sequence). The CDR3 is 15 residues long.

V usage is TRBV10-3 and J usage is TRBJ1-1, with 7 bases fitting TRBD1. V lost 8 bases to trimming and J lost 6 bases; unmatched junction nucleotides: 12. The CDR3 has 14 amino acids. Germline V gene data show CDR1 as ENHRY and CDR2 as SYGVKD. The CDR3 coding sequence is TGTGCCATCTCCCTAGGGTCAGGGGGTGCTGAAGCTTTCTTT. Protein: CAISLGSGGAEAFF.

This chain links TRBV27 with TRBJ1-2; tentatively, D is TRBD1 (6 bases). The CDR3 consists of 14 residues. CDR1 and CDR2 (germline): MNHEY, SMNVEV (reference sequence). V shed 4 bases and J shed 8 bases, with 17 bases lying between them. The CDR3 region has the DNA TGTGCCAGCAGTTCAACTCGGGGGGCGGACGGCTACACCTTC. It yields the protein CASSSTRGADGYTF.

The chain recombines TRBV5-4 with TRBJ1-5, with no clear D. The CDR3 sequence is 13 residues long. Germline V gene lookup returns CDR1 SGHNT and CDR2 YYREEE (reference sequence). Trimming pared 3 bases from V and 0 bases from J, leaving 4 bases between. CDR3 residues: CASSSDSNQPQHF. For the CDR3, the DNA is TGTGCCAGCAGCTCAGATAGCAATCAGCCCCAGCATTTT.

This clone was seen once. V usage is TRBV25-1 and J usage is TRBJ2-1; 9 positions match TRBD1. Germline CDR1 is MGHDK and CDR2 is SYGVNS. V was clipped by 1 base and J by 5 bases; unmatched bases: 3. The CDR3 runs 15 residues. Here the CDR3 reads CASSESRTGDNEQFF. Here the CDR3 DNA reads TGTGCCAGCAGTGAATCAAGGACAGGGGACAATGAGCAGTTCTTC.

The genes are TRBV13 and TRBJ2-7; D gene uncertain. Trimming took 7 bases from V and 2 from J, leaving 12 bases between them. The CDR3 sequence is 13 residues long. From germline, CDR1 is PRHDT and CDR2 FYEKMQ (reference sequence). CDR3 coding DNA: TGTGCCAGCACCCCTATTATGGCCTACGAGCAGTACTTC. Amino acids: CASTPIMAYEQYF.

The J gene is TRBJ2-3, the V gene TRBV5-4; TRBD2 agrees at 11 bases. Germline V gene sequence: CDR1 SGHNT, CDR2 YYREEE (reference sequence). The CDR3 consists of 17 residues. V gave up 2 bases and J gave up 3 bases; unmatched junction bases: 8. In DNA, the CDR3 is TGTGCCAGCAGCTTCCTCCTAGCGGGGGGAGGGACAGATACGCAGTATTTT. Translated, it gives CASSFLLAGGGTDTQYF.

This rearrangement joins TRBV6-1 to TRBJ1-5, with 10 nucleotides matching TRBD1. This CDR3 has 15 residues. Per germline, CDR1 MNHNS and CDR2 SASEGT. With V trimmed by 5 bases and J by 5 bases, 6 bases remained unmatched. CDR3 sequence: CASSHRDRGDQPQHF. Written as DNA, the CDR3 is TGTGCCAGCAGTCACCGGGACAGGGGTGATCAGCCCCAGCATTTT.

The V gene is TRBV5-1, the J gene TRBJ2-1, with D unresolved. CDR1 and CDR2 (germline): SGHRS, YFSETQ. This CDR3 has 13 residues. V dropped 0 bases and J dropped 8 bases, with 9 bases sitting between them. The CDR3 region is CASSLAEIDEQFF. CDR3 bases: TGCGCCAGCAGCTTGGCGGAGATCGATGAGCAGTTCTTC. The full variable domain, with the rest looked up from reference TRBV5-1 and TRBJ2-1, is KAGVTQTPRYLIKTRGQQVTLSCSPISGHRSVSWYQQTPGQGLQFLFEYFSETQRNKGNFPGRFSGRQFSNSRSEMNVSTLELGDSALYLCASSLAEIDEQFFGPGTRLTVL.

V usage is TRBV9 and J usage is TRBJ2-1; 7 bases fit TRBD1. V gave up 4 bases and J gave up 2 bases; unmatched junction bases: 9. The germline CDR1 and CDR2 sequences are SGDLS and YYNGEE. The CDR3 length is 16 residues. The CDR3 DNA reads TGTGCCAGCAGCATTTGCGAGGGGGCGCCCTACAATGAGCAGTTCTTC. Translating it yields CASSICEGAPYNEQFF.

V is TRBV15 and J is TRBJ1-5; D is uncertain. The CDR3 spans 17 residues. CDR1 is LNHNV, CDR2 YYDKDF, per germline (reference sequence). Trimming cost V 0 bases and J 0 bases, with 12 bases left between them. The CDR3 DNA reads as TGTGCCACCAGCAGAGATTGGGTAACGGGTAGCAATCAGCCCCAGCATTTT. Translation gives CATSRDWVTGSNQPQHF.

The chain combines TRBV28 with TRBJ2-7; D gene uncertain. The CDR3 has 12 amino acids. Germline CDR1 MDHEN, CDR2 SYDVKM. Trimming took 5 bases from V and 5 from J, leaving 10 bases between them. The CDR3 DNA reads TGTGCCAGCAGTGAGCGTCGCCACGAGCAGTACTTC. Its translation is CASSERRHEQYF.

This chain links TRBV30 with TRBJ2-2; unclear D gene. The CDR3 has 14 residues. Germline-derived CDR1 and CDR2 are GTSNPN and SVGIG (reference sequence). V gave up 0 bases and J gave up 1 base, with 6 bases separating them. In DNA, the CDR3 is TGTGCCTGGAGTGTAACCGGGAACACCGGGGAGCTGTTTTTT. Residues: CAWSVTGNTGELFF.

The table lists this clone with a few counts. Its ends do not fully match the called genes, so a read error is possible. The chain recombines TRBV7-7 with TRBJ1-4; 9 nucleotides line up with TRBD1. The CDR3 is 15 residues long. The germline CDR1 and CDR2 sequences are SSHAT and FNYEAQ (reference sequence). This CDR3 reads CASSPTGTGSEKLFF. CDR3 coding DNA: TGTGCTAGCAGCCCGACCGGGACAGGGAGTGAAAAACTGTTTTTT.

The CDR3 coding sequence is TGTGCCAGCAGTTTATTGGGTAGCATGAACACTGAAGCTTTCTTT. Protein: CASSLLGSMNTEAFF. The chain carries TRBV27 and TRBJ1-1; D is undetermined. V lost 1 base and J lost 0, with 9 bases in between. CDR1 is MNHEY and CDR2 is SMNVEV in the germline V gene (reference sequence). The CDR3 is 15 amino acids.

The chain employs TRBV7-8 and TRBJ2-2, with 10 bases fitting TRBD2. Germline loops: CDR1 SGHVS, CDR2 FQNEAQ. The CDR3 is 20 residues long. With V trimmed by 1 base and J by 2 bases, 13 bases remained unmatched. In nucleotides, the CDR3 is TGTGCCAGCAGCTTAGATCGGACTAGCGGAAGGCTACGAAACACCGGGGAGCTGTTTTTT. The encoded protein is CASSLDRTSGRLRNTGELFF. The variable domain in full, with the rest retrieved from reference TRBV7-8 and TRBJ2-2, is GAGVSQSPRYKVAKRGQDVALRCDPISGHVSLFWYQQALGQGPEFLTYFQNEAQLDKSGLPSDRFFAERPEGSVSTLKIQRTQQEDSAVYLCASSLDRTSGRLRNTGELFFGEGSRLTVL.

This chain uses TRBV19 with TRBJ1-5, with TRBD1 as a possible D gene (5 bases). The V and J ends lost 10 bases and 3 bases respectively, with 19 bases between them. CDR1 LNHDA and CDR2 SQIVND come from the germline V gene (reference sequence). This CDR3 is built from 15 residues. The CDR3 reads CATKGGGFNNQPQHF. CDR3 sequence (DNA): TGTGCCACTAAAGGCGGGGGGTTCAACAATCAGCCCCAGCATTTT.

The chain combines TRBV5-1 with TRBJ2-1; 8 bases are shared with TRBD1. V gave up 4 bases and J gave up 8 bases; unmatched junction bases: 11. The CDR3 has 15 amino acids. Germline V CDR1 and CDR2: SGHRS, YFSETQ. The CDR3 here is CASSTDREGSDEQFF. CDR3 sequence (DNA): TGCGCCAGCAGCACGGACAGGGAAGGTTCCGATGAGCAGTTCTTC.

The chain recombines TRBV5-1 with TRBJ2-1, with 11 bases fitting TRBD2. Unmatched junction bases numbered 14, after V lost 3 bases and J lost 3 bases. The germline V gene encodes CDR1 SGHRS and CDR2 YFSETQ. The CDR3 totals 19 residues. CDR3 DNA: TGCGCCAGCAGCTGGGGGACAGAAGTAGCGGGAGGGAGCTACAATGAGCAGTTCTTC. Encoded protein: CASSWGTEVAGGSYNEQFF. Drawing the rest from reference TRBV5-1 and TRBJ2-1, the complete variable domain is KAGVTQTPRYLIKTRGQQVTLSCSPISGHRSVSWYQQTPGQGLQFLFEYFSETQRNKGNFPGRFSGRQFSNSRSEMNVSTLELGDSALYLCASSWGTEVAGGSYNEQFFGPGTRLTVL.